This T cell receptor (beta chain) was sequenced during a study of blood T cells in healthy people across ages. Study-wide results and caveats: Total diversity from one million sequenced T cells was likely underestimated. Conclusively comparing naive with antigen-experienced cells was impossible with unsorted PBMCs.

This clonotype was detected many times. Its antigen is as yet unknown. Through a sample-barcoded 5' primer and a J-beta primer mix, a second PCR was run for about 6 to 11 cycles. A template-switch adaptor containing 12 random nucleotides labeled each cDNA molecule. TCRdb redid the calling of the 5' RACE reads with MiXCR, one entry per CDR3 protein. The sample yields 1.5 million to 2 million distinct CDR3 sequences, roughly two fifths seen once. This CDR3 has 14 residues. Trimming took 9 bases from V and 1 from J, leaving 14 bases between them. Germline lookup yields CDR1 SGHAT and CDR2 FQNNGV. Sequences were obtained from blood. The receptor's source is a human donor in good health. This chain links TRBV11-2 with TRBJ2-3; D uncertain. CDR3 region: CASEEYGGTDTQYF. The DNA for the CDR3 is TGTGCCAGTGAGGAGTATGGGGGCACAGATACGCAGTATTTT.